This T cell receptor (beta chain) was captured by sequencing in a study of T cell repertoires in aging, cancer and after chemotherapy. Across the whole study: Six age groups, ranging from 30 or younger to 70 or older, included the donors. The full dataset contained several million TCR reads.

Peripheral blood genomic DNA, not sorted cells or RNA, was the template. V lost 6 bases and J lost 0, with 15 bases in between. From germline, CDR1 is MNHEY and CDR2 SVGEGT. The CDR3 is 16 amino acids. On this clonotype itself: Its target is unknown.

Study observations and caveats: Across the chemotherapy interval, each cancer cohort showed higher median generation probability, suggesting thymic rebound. Loss of evenness, beyond lost richness, contributed to age-related TCR diversity decline in cancer patients.

TRB rearrangements spanning V, D and J were amplified using mixed TRB-A/B primers. TCRdb recomputed calls from the multiplex PCR reads with MiXCR, one row per CDR3 protein. Found here are over 1,500 distinct CDR3 sequences, roughly half of them singletons; the top ten hold 6% to 8%. Specimen: blood. This chain joins TRBV6-2 or TRBV6-3 and TRBJ1-3; no firm D call. This clonotype was obtained from a human donor with a solid tumor. DNA for the CDR3: TGTGCCAGCAGCCCGTGGCGACGACACTCTGGAAACACCATATATTTT. This sequence encodes CASSPWRRHSGNTIYF.